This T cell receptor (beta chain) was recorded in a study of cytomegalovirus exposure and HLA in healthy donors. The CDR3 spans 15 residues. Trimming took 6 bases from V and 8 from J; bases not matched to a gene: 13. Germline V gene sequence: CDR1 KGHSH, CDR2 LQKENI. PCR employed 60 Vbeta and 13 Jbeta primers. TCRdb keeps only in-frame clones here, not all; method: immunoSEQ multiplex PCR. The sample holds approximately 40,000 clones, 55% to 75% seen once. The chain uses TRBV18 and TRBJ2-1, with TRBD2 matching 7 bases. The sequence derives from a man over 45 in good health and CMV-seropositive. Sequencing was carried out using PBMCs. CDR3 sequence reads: CASSYGERGSHEQFF. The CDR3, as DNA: TGTGCCAGCTCGTACGGGGAGCGGGGTAGCCATGAGCAGTTCTTC. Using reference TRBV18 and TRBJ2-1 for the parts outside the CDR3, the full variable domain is NAGVMQNPRHLVRRRGQEARLRCSPMKGHSHVYWYRQLPEEGLKFMVYLQKENIIDESGMPKERFSAEFPKEGPSILRIQQVVRGDSAAYFCASSYGERGSHEQFFGPGTRLTVL.